Here is one T cell receptor beta chain with its context. This sample stems from a study of blood T cell repertoires in COVID-19. Study-level background: Sources were T cells, B-cell-depleted T cells, or PBMCs; the material itself was cDNA or gDNA.

Sequencing was performed with immunoSEQ multiplex PCR; in TCRdb, only in-frame clones are kept and a portion is missing. The sample consists of about 140,000 clones, 75% to 85% of them appearing once. The source of this sequence is a woman over 75 with active or convalescent COVID-19. Sequences were obtained from peripheral blood.

In DNA, the CDR3 is TGCAGTGCCAGTTGGGCAGCAACTAATGAAAAACTGTTTTTT. The encoded protein is CSASWAATNEKLFF. The chain recombines TRBV20-1 with TRBJ1-4, with D unresolved. V lost 6 bases to trimming and J lost 0 bases, with 11 bases between them. Germline CDR1 and CDR2: DFQATT and SNEGSKA (reference sequence). This CDR3 contains 14 residues.